This T cell receptor beta chain was obtained from a study of molecular identifiers for immune sequencing clone quantification. CDR1 is SNHLY and CDR2 is FYNNEI in the germline V gene. Deletions cut 3 bases from V and 8 bases from J, with 13 bases between. The CDR3 covers 13 residues. Bulk TCR libraries were made with methods that had been previously described and with listed TCR primers. TCRdb reanalysed the PCR reads using MiXCR and keeps one entry per CDR3 protein. Among about 300,000 distinct CDR3 sequences listed, 20% to 25% were seen once. In this sample, this clonotype turned up a few times. The chain recombines TRBV2 with TRBJ1-1; no reliable D call. Sequences were obtained from naive CD8+ T cells from blood, with Jurkat cell RNA spiked in. Subset described: FACS-sorted CD8+CD4-CCR7+CD45RA+ naive T cells. The clonotype comes from a human donor in good health. Some libraries in this study had Jurkat cell RNA spiked in. DNA for the CDR3: TGTGCCAGCAGTGAGGCTTCAGGCTACGAAGCTTTCTTT. This sequence encodes CASSEASGYEAFF.